Listed below are T cell receptor beta chains from one sample, sequenced in a study of identical twins. TCRdb ran MiXCR on the 5' RACE reads and lists one entry per CDR3 protein. The sample yields 600,000 to 700,000 distinct CDR3 sequences, approximately 21% seen once. The same data also contributed to another study, on T cells expressing NK-cell markers.

The sample was PBMCs. The source is a young woman in good health. Both conserved end residues are part of each CDR3. The order of the fields is V gene, clone size, CDR3 length, CDR3 protein. Size is stated for part of the rows, as once, few or many counts, or as a class when the clone is expanded.

TRBV5-5 . 12 CASIGTHYEQYF
TRBV15 few 18 CATSRTPGQRFGQNEQFF
TRBV20-1 few 12 CSAPRGHYGYTF
TRBV6-2/TRBV6-3 . 14 CASSYSAGVTEAFF
TRBV11-2 few 14 CASSLAGSVNGYTF
TRBV5-1 few 14 CASSLRREGVGYTF
TRBV10-3 . 15 CAISDPTWGAGELFF
TRBV29-1 few 12 CSATTVPETQYF
TRBV6-5 many 14 CASSYRGSGEKLFF
TRBV18 . 15 CASSPRETSDNEQFF
TRBV7-6 . 14 CASARTSVRETQYF
TRBV6-2/TRBV6-3 . 13 CASRPTVIYEQYF
TRBV29-1 few 22 CSVGRIIRDRESVVANTGELFF
TRBV29-1 few 13 CSVIRGNTGELFF
TRBV29-1 few 14 CSVITGRLQETQYF
TRBV21-1 . 13 CASSKAPGPGGIF
TRBV20-1 few 15 CSAKDGGGRYNEQFF
TRBV10-3 many 16 CAISITTGTANYGYTF
TRBV27 few 16 CASGGPGGRSYNEQFF